This TCR beta chain was profiled in a study of blood T cells in healthy people across ages. Of note for this clonotype: Antigen: not known.

Together with a sample-barcoded 5' primer, a J-beta primer mix was included in a second PCR lasting roughly 6 to 12 cycles. MiXCR was run by TCRdb on the 5' RACE reads, yielding one entry per CDR3 protein. Among about 1,500,000 distinct CDR3 sequences listed, around two fifths were seen once. This CDR3 is 16 amino acids long. Germline V gene data show CDR1 as DFQATT and CDR2 as SNEGSKA (reference sequence). Overall study findings and caveats: Estimated diversity across one million T cells was deemed an underestimate. Naive T cell percentage and TCR beta diversity correlated strongly.

This sequence originates from a woman between 18 and 30 years old in good health. The chain combines TRBV20-1 with TRBJ2-4, with TRBD2 identical over 10 bases. The J call could be wrong; TRBJ2-7 is a better fit for the DNA end. Sample: blood. The CDR3 loop reads CSATDTKRGGLDEQYF. The CDR3 region has the DNA TGCAGTGCTACGGACACGAAGCGGGGGGGCCTGGACGAGCAGTACTTC.